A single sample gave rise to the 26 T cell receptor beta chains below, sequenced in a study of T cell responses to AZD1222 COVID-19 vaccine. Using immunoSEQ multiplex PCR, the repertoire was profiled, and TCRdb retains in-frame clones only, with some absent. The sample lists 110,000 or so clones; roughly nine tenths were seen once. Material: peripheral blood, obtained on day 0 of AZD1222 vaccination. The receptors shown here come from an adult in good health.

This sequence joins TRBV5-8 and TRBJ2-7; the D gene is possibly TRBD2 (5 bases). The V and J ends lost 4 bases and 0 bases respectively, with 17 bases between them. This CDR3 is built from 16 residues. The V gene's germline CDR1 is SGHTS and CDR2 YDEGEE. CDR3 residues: CASSPYRGTSSYEQYF. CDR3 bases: TGTGCCAGCAGCCCCTACCGAGGTACTAGCTCCTACGAGCAGTACTTC.

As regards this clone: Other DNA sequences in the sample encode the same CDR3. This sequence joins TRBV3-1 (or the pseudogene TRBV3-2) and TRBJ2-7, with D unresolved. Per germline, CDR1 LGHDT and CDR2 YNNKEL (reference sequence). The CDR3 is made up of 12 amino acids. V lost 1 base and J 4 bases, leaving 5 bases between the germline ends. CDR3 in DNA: TGTGCCAGCAGCCAAGGAGGTTACGAGCAGTACTTC. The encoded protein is CASSQGGYEQYF.

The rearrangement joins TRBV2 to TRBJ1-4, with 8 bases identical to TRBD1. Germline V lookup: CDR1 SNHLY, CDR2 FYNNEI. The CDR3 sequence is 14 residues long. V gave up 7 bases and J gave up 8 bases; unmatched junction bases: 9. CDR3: CASKPGTGGEKLFF. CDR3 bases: TGTGCCAGCAAACCCGGGACAGGAGGCGAAAAACTGTTTTTT.

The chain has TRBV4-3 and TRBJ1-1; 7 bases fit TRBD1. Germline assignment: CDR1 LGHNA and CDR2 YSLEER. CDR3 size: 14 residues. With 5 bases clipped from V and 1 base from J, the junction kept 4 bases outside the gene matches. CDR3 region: CASSKGGQNTEAFF. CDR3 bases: TGCGCCAGCAGCAAAGGGGGCCAGAACACTGAAGCTTTCTTT.

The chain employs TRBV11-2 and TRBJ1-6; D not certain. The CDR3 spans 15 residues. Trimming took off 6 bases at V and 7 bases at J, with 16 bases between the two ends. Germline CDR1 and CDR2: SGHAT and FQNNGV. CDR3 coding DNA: TGTGCCAGCAGATCCTCGAGGGATGGGAATTCACCCCTCCACTTT. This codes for CASRSSRDGNSPLHF.

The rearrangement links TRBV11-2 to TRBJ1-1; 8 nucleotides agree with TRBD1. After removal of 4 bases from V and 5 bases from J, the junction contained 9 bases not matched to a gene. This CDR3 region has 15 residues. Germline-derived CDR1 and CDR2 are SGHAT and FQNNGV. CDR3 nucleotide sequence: TGTGCCAGCAGCTCCTCAGGGGGCCGTATAACTGAAGCTTTCTTT. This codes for CASSSSGGRITEAFF.

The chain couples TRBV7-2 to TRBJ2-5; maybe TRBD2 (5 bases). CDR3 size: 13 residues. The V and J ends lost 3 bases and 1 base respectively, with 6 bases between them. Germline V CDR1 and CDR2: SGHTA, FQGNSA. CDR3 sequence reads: CASSFEGQETQYF. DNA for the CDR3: TGTGCCAGCAGCTTTGAGGGCCAAGAGACCCAGTACTTC.

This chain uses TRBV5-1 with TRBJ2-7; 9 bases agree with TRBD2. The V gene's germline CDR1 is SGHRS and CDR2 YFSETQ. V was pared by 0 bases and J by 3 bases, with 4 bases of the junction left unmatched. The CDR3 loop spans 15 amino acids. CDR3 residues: CASSLGWREGYEQYF. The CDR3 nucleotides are TGCGCCAGCAGCTTGGGTTGGCGGGAGGGCTACGAGCAGTACTTC.

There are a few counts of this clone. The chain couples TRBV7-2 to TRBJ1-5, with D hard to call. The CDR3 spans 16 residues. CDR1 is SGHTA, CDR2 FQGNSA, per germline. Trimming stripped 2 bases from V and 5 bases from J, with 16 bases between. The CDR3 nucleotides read TGTGCCAGCAGCTTATCCTTCAGTCGTGGGGATCAGCCCCAGCATTTT. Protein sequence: CASSLSFSRGDQPQHF.

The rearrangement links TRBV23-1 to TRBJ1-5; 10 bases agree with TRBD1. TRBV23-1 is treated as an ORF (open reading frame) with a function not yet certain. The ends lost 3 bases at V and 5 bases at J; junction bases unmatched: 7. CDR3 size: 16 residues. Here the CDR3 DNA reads TGCGCCAGCAGTCACCTCCGGGACAGGGGCGATCAGCCCCAGCATTTT. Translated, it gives CASSHLRDRGDQPQHF.

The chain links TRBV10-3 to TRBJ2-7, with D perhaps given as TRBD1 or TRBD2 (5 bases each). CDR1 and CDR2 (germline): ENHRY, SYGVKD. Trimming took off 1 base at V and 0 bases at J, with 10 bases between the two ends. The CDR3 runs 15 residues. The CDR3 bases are TGTGCCATCAGTGAGTTCGAGGGGTACTCCTACGAGCAGTACTTC. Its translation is CAISEFEGYSYEQYF.

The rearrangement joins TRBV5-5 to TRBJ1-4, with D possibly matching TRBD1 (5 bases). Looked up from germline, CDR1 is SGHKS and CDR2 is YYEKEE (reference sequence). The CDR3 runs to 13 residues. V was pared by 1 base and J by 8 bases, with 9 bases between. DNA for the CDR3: TGTGCCAGCAGCTTGTTAGGGGACGAAAAACTGTTTTTT. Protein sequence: CASSLLGDEKLFF.

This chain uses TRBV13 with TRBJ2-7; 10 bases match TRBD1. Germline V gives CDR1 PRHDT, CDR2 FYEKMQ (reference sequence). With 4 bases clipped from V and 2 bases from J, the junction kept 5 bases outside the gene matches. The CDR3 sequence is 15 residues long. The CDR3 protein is CASSSSGTGAYEQYF. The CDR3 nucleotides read TGTGCCAGCAGCTCCTCCGGGACAGGGGCCTACGAGCAGTACTTC.

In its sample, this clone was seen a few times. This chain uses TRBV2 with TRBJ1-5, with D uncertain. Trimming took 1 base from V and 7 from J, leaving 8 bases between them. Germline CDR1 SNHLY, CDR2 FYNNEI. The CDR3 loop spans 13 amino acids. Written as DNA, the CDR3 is TGTGCCAGCAGTGAAGGGAGGAGGCAGCCCCAGCATTTT. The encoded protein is CASSEGRRQPQHF.

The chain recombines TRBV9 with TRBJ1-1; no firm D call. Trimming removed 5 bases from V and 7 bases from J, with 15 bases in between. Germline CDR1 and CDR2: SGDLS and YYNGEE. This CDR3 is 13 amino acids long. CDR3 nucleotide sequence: TGTGCCAGCAGAGCCCCAGAGCAGAATGAAGCTTTCTTT. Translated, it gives CASRAPEQNEAFF. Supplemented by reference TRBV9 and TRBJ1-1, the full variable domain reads DSGVTQTPKHLITATGQRVTLRCSPRSGDLSVYWYQQSLDQGLQFLIQYYNGEERAKGNILERFSAQQFPDLHSELNLSSLELGDSALYFCASRAPEQNEAFFGQGTRLTVV.

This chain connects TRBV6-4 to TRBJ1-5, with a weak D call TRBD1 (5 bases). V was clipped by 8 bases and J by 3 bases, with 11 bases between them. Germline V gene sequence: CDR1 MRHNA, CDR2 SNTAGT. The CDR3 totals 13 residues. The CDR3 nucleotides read TGTGCCAGCGCTTCAGGGATCAATCAGCCCCAGCATTTT. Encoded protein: CASASGINQPQHF.

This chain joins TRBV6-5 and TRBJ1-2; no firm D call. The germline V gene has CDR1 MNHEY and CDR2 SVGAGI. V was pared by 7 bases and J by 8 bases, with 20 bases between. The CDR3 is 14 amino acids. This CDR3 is CASNPRTAERGYTF. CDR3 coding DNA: TGTGCCAGCAACCCCCGGACTGCGGAAAGAGGCTACACCTTC.

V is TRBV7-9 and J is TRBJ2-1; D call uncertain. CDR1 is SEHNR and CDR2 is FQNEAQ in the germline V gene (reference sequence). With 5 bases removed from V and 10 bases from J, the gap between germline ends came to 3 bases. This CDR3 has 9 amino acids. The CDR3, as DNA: TGTGCCAGCAGCCTAGAGCAGTTCTTC. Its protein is CASSLEQFF. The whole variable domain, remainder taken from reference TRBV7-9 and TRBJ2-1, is DTGVSQNPRHKITKRGQNVTFRCDPISEHNRLYWYRQTLGQGPEFLTYFQNEAQLEKSRLLSDRFSAERPKGSFSTLEIQRTEQGDSAMYLCASSLEQFFGPGTRLTVL.

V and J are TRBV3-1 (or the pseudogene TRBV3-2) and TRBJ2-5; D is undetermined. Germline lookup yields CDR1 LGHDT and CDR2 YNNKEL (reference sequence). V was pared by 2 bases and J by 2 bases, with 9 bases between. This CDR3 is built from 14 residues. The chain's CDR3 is CASSQRSLQETQYF. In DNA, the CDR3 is TGTGCCAGCAGCCAAAGGTCATTGCAAGAGACCCAGTACTTC.

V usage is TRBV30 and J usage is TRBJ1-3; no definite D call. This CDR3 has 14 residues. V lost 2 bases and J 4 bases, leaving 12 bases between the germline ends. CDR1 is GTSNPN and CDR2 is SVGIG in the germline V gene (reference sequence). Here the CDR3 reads CAWSTLRPGNTIYF. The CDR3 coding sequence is TGTGCCTGGAGTACCCTCCGCCCCGGAAACACCATATATTTT. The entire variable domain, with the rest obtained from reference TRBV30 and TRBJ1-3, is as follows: SQTIHQWPATLVQPVGSPLSLECTVEGTSNPNLYWYRQAAGRGLQLLFYSVGIGQISSEVPQNLSASRPQDRQFILSSKKLLLSDSGFYLCAWSTLRPGNTIYFGEGSWLTVV.

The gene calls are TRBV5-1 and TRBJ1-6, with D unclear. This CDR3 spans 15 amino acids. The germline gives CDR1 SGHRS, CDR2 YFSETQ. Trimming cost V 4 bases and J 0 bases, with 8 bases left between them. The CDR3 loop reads CASSLIGSYNSPLHF. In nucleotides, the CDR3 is TGCGCCAGCAGCCTAATCGGCTCCTATAATTCACCCCTCCACTTT.

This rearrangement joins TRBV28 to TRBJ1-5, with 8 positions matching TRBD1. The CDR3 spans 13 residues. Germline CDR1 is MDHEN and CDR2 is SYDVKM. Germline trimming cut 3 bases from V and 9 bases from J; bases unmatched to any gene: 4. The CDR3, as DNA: TGTGCCAGCAGTTTGCAGGGGGCGCCGCCCCAGCATTTT. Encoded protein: CASSLQGAPPQHF.

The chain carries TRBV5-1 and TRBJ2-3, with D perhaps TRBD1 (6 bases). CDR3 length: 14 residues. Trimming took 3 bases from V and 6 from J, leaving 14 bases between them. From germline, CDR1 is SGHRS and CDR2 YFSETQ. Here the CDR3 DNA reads TGCGCCAGCAGCTATGGTAGGGGGATGGATACGCAGTATTTT. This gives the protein CASSYGRGMDTQYF.

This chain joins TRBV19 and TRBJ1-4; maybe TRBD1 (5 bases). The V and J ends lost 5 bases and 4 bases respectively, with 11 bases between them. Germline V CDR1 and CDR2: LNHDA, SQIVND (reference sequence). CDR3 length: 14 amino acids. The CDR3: CASSQDKVNEKLFF. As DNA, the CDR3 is TGTGCCAGTAGTCAGGACAAAGTTAATGAAAAACTGTTTTTT.

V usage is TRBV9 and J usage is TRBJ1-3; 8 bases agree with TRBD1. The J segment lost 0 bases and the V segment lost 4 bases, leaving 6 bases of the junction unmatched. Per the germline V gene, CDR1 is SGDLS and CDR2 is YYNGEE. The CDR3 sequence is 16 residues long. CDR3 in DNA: TGTGCCAGCAGCCCACGACAGGGGTTCTCTGGAAACACCATATATTTT. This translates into CASSPRQGFSGNTIYF.

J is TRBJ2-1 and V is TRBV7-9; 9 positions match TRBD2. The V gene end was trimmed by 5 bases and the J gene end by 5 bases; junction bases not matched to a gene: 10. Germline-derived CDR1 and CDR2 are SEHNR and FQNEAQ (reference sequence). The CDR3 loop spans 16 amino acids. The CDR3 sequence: CASSIRWTSDNNEQFF. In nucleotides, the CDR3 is TGTGCCAGCAGCATCCGCTGGACTAGCGATAACAATGAGCAGTTCTTC.